This is a list of T cell receptor beta chains from one sample in a study of blood T cells in healthy people across ages. TCRdb called the 5' RACE reads again in MiXCR, with one record for every CDR3 protein. The table lists some 900,000 distinct CDR3 sequences, roughly 50% of them singletons. The sequenced sample was blood. Receptors were obtained from a man aged 25-45 years in good health. Each CDR3 is given with its conserved first and last residue. Each record gives: J gene, V gene, D gene, clone size, CDR3 DNA, CDR3 protein. A D gene is named only where the DNA matches it firmly. A clone size is listed for some rows: how often the clone was seen (once, few, many), or a class if it is expanded.

>TRBJ1-4|TRBV4-1|.|.
TGCGCCAGCAGCCAATTACTGGAGGGTGAAAAACTGTTTTTT
CASSQLLEGEKLFF
>TRBJ2-4|TRBV12-3/TRBV12-4|TRBD1|once
TGTGCCAGCAGTAGGGACAGGGCGGGTGAGCAGTACTTC
CASSRDRAGEQYF
>TRBJ1-5|TRBV7-8|.|.
TGTGCCAGCAGCGAGACAGGATTGAGTCAGCCCCAGCATTTT
CASSETGLSQPQHF
>TRBJ2-7|TRBV5-1|.|.
TGCGCCAGCAGCTTGGAACTAGGGAGCAACGAGCAGTACTTC
CASSLELGSNEQYF
>TRBJ2-2|TRBV27|TRBD1|.
TGTGCCAGCAGTTCGGACAGGGCGGCGAACACCGGGGAGCTGTTTTTT
CASSSDRAANTGELFF
>TRBJ2-5|TRBV29-1|.|few
TGCAGCGTAATTAGCTGGCAAGAGACCCAGTACTTC
CSVISWQETQYF
>TRBJ2-1|TRBV6-5|TRBD1|.
TGTGCCAGCAGTTACTCGAAACAGGGGATGAGCTCCTACAATGAGCAGTTCTTC
CASSYSKQGMSSYNEQFF
>TRBJ2-3|TRBV3-1|.|few
TGTGCCAGCAGCCAAGATCCGGCCTCCTCGGGGTTGGATACGCAGTATTTT
CASSQDPASSGLDTQYF
>TRBJ1-1|TRBV27|.|.
TGTGCCAGCAGTTTATCGATAGCGGGCAGGAACACTGAAGCTTTCTTT
CASSLSIAGRNTEAFF
>TRBJ2-3|TRBV6-6|.|few
TGTGCCAGCAGTCTAGGCGGAGGCGCTCCAGATACGCAGTATTTT
CASSLGGGAPDTQYF
>TRBJ1-1|TRBV12-3/TRBV12-4|TRBD1|.
TGTGCCAGCAGTATCCGGACAGGGGCCGAAGCTTTCTTT
CASSIRTGAEAFF
>TRBJ1-2|TRBV6-5|.|.
TGTGCCAGCAGTTACTCTAGGGGCCGCTATGGCTACACCTTC
CASSYSRGRYGYTF
>TRBJ2-1|TRBV29-1|.|once
TGCATCGTTAGCGATTACAATGAGCAGTTCTTC
CIVSDYNEQFF
>TRBJ1-2|TRBV2|.|.
TGTGCCAGCAGTGAAAGGTTAGGAGGGCTGGGCTATGGCTACACCTTC
CASSERLGGLGYGYTF
>TRBJ1-1|TRBV28|.|few
TGTGCCAGCAGTTTACCTTTTTCCGACACTGAAGCTTTCTTT
CASSLPFSDTEAFF
>TRBJ2-1|TRBV9|TRBD2|.
TGTGCCAGCAGCACCCCTCGGGGGGATCACCCCAATGAGCAGTTCTTC
CASSTPRGDHPNEQFF
>TRBJ2-7|TRBV27|TRBD1|few
TGTGCCAGCAGCCGGGACAGGCAGTACGAGCAGTACTTC
CASSRDRQYEQYF
>TRBJ2-7|TRBV12-3/TRBV12-4|.|many
TGTGCCAGCAGGGGAGCTGGCGAGCAGTACTTC
CASRGAGEQYF
>TRBJ1-4|TRBV3-1|TRBD1|few
TGTGCCAGCACCCAAAACGACAGGGGACTGTTTTTT
CASTQNDRGLFF
>TRBJ2-7|TRBV6-5|TRBD2|.
TGTGCCAGCAGTTACAGGGAAGGCGGGGGTTACGAGCAGTACTTC
CASSYREGGGYEQYF
>TRBJ1-4|TRBV2|.|.
TGTGCCAGCAGTGAAGTCAGGACAGATAATGAAAAACTGTTTTTT
CASSEVRTDNEKLFF
>TRBJ2-3|TRBV2|TRBD1|.
TGTGCCAGCAGCGCCGGGACAGGGGGCGCAGATACGCAGTATTTT
CASSAGTGGADTQYF
>TRBJ2-7|TRBV2|.|.
TGTGCCAGCAGTGATGTACCAGGAGCCTACTACGAGCAGTACTTC
CASSDVPGAYYEQYF
>TRBJ2-1|TRBV3-1|.|.
TGTGCCAGCAGCCAAGAGCCGGGGCCGGGGAATGGGCAGTTCTTC
CASSQEPGPGNGQFF
>TRBJ2-7|TRBV5-1|TRBD1|.
TGCGCCAGCAGCTTGGACGAGACAGGGGCCTACGAGCAGTACTTC
CASSLDETGAYEQYF
>TRBJ1-2|TRBV4-1|TRBD1|.
TGCGCCAGCAGCCAGCGTGGACAGGGAGGTAATGGCTACACCTTC
CASSQRGQGGNGYTF
>TRBJ2-2|TRBV15|.|.
TGTGCCACCAGCAGGGGAAGGAACACCGGGGAGCTGTTTTTT
CATSRGRNTGELFF
>TRBJ2-3|TRBV30|.|few
TGTGCCTTGGGAGATACGCAGTATTTT
CALGDTQYF
>TRBJ2-1|TRBV3-1|.|few
TGTGCCAGCAGCCTACTAGTGACGGCGGATGAGCAGTTCTTC
CASSLLVTADEQFF
>TRBJ2-7|TRBV4-3|.|.
TGCGCCATCAGCCAGGGGAGCTCCTACGAGCAGTACTTC
CAISQGSSYEQYF
>TRBJ2-7|TRBV3-1|.|.
TGTGCCAGCAGCCAAGAGCCCGGAGCCGCCTACGAGCAGTACTTC
CASSQEPGAAYEQYF
>TRBJ2-5|TRBV7-2|.|.
TGTGCCAGCAGCTTGACTAGTTATCAGGAGACCCAGTACTTC
CASSLTSYQETQYF
>TRBJ2-1|TRBV7-2|TRBD2|few
TGTGCCAGCAGCCCCCGCGGGGCTAGCGGGGGACGTAACAATGAGCAGTTCTTC
CASSPRGASGGRNNEQFF
>TRBJ2-2|TRBV6-5|.|.
TGTGCCAGCAGTTACGCGACTGGAAACACCGGGGAGCTGTTTTTT
CASSYATGNTGELFF
>TRBJ1-1|TRBV3-1|.|.
TGTGCCAGCAGCCAAGGGAGGGCCACTGAAGCTTTCTTT
CASSQGRATEAFF
>TRBJ2-7|TRBV7-9|.|.
TGTGCCAGCAGCCTATCAGGGGTTTTTCCCTACGAGCAGTACTTC
CASSLSGVFPYEQYF
>TRBJ1-1|TRBV4-1|.|few
TGCGCCAGCAGCCAAGGGTTGGGACTGTCTGAAGCTTTCTTT
CASSQGLGLSEAFF
>TRBJ1-2|TRBV7-9|.|once
TGTGCCAGCAGCTCAGAGGGACATACGAACTATGGCCACACCTTC
CASSSEGHTNYGHTF
>TRBJ2-7|TRBV29-1|TRBD2|few
TGCAGCGTTGGCGGGGGGCTCTACGAGCAGTACTTC
CSVGGGLYEQYF
>TRBJ2-3|TRBV20-1|.|many
TGCAGTGCTAGACTGGGTCAGCCCACAGATACGCAGTATTTT
CSARLGQPTDTQYF
>TRBJ1-2|TRBV28|.|few
TGTGCCAGCAGTTTGACCGCGAGGGGCCATGGCTACACCTTC
CASSLTARGHGYTF